The clone carrying this T cell receptor (beta chain) has just a few counts. The antigen is not known. The sample originates from a study of cytomegalovirus exposure and HLA in healthy donors. Study results and caveats: Presence/absence analyses supposed approximately even sequencing depth among donors. Whilst most TCR sequences proved rare, a subset of public TCRs occurred across many donors.

60 Vbeta and 13 Jbeta primers were used in PCR. Clones were sequenced by immunoSEQ multiplex PCR, and TCRdb holds only the in-frame ones, with some missing. Of about 180,000 clones in the sample, around 77% are singletons; the top ten hold approximately 2.5%. The length of the CDR3 is 14 residues. The germline V gene encodes CDR1 SGHNT and CDR2 YYREEE (reference sequence). V was shortened by 7 bases and J by 5 bases, with 16 bases between the two germline ends. V and J are TRBV5-4 and TRBJ2-1, with TRBD2 as a possible D gene (6 bases). The clonotype was recovered from a man in his sixties in good health and CMV-seronegative. Material for sequencing was PBMCs. In DNA, the CDR3 is TGTGCCAGCGCGGGATGGGGCAGGCACAATGAGCAGTTCTTC. Its translation: CASAGWGRHNEQFF.